Sequencing of this TCR beta chain was carried out in a study of blood T cell repertoires in COVID-19. Study at large: PBMCs, B-cell-depleted T cells, or T cells were the source of the cDNA or gDNA that made up the material.

Per the authors' pipeline: The assay estimated nucleated cells by amplifying reference gene primers. Sequenced by immunoSEQ multiplex PCR; TCRdb stores in-frame clones only, minus some. That table is the source of V, J and clone size, and D and trimming were worked out from the DNA. The sample shows roughly 240,000 clones, roughly 88% of them seen only once. Trimming pared 6 bases from V and 4 bases from J, leaving 12 bases between. The CDR3 runs 14 residues. Germline V lookup: CDR1 LNHDA, CDR2 SQIVND (reference sequence). What was sequenced was peripheral blood. The source of this sequence is a woman aged 80 or over with COVID-19, enrolled during active disease. The chain couples TRBV19 to TRBJ1-4; TRBD1 might be the D (6 bases). The CDR3 DNA is TGTGCCAGTAGCCCACAGGGCCATAATGAAAAACTGTTTTTT. It encodes CASSPQGHNEKLFF.